This TCR beta chain was identified during a study of cytomegalovirus exposure and HLA in healthy donors (TCRdb year 2017). With respect to the entire study: An earlier analysis of under 600 of the donors reported more than 250 Gb of sequence data and more than 90 million unique TCR beta sequences from about 200 million T cells. In an earlier analysis of roughly 600 of the donors, high-throughput TCR beta sequencing was used to judge whether each TCR beta V gene segment behaved as functional or pseudogenic. Using immunosequencing, the study profiled T cell repertoires from around 680 subjects and related those repertoires to cytomegalovirus serostatus. Four or five DR-DQ haplotypes were handled as single units for association and clustering, since linkage in the cohort was strong. Around 330 gigabases of sequencing data and around 85 million unique TCR sequences made up an early release that covered several hundred HLA-typed donors. Rather than using new phenotypic data, the later analysis identified candidate immune exposures from TCR beta sequences and from how often those sequences occurred across donors. A later genetic analysis took genome-wide SNP genotypes for about 60% of the roughly 670 donors and used that subset as a discovery cohort. Across roughly 420 genotyped donors of the cohort, an average of approximately 200,000 unique TCR beta nucleotide sequences per donor were sequenced, and approximately 19% of those sequences were non-productive. A later analysis re-examined previously published TCR beta repertoires from hundreds of donors and added high-resolution HLA genotyping to investigate patterns of TCR occurrence. In addition to the first cohort of hundreds of subjects, a separate validation cohort of approximately 110 different subjects was used. The aim of the study was to test whether cataloging public T cell receptors could identify signatures of past pathogen exposure. Typing coverage varied by locus: roughly 629-630 donors for A, B, C, DRB1 and DQB1; 500 to 550 for DQA1; 600 to 610 for DPA1; roughly 450 for DPB1. Both class I and class II loci were covered by HLA typing, at four-digit resolution. To predict cytomegalovirus infection status, the study brought together high-throughput TCR immunosequencing, statistical association of individual TCRs with disease status, and machine learning. Alongside the repertoire data, information on donor age, sex, ethnicity and CMV serostatus was compiled. Of the roughly 400 genotyped donors, approximately 81% were placed in the genetic ancestry cluster associated with self-reported Caucasian donors. Every discovery cohort repertoire had been produced on one sequencing platform. Broad study findings and their caveats: A later genetic analysis associated a missense DCLRE1C variant with V-gene and J-gene trimming of TCR beta chains, and an independent cohort replicated the association. Because HLA typing was unavailable for some donors at each locus, only the typed subset was used in association tests. Cytomegalovirus status was reported to be diagnosed by the classifier with high specificity and sensitivity in both the original and validation cohorts. Broadly in line with IMGT annotations, most TCR beta V segments showed up in productive rearrangements about 87% or about 30% of the time in an earlier analysis of around 600 of the donors. A further reported finding was that TCR beta sequences accurately predicted the HLA-A and HLA-B alleles for most subjects in the first cohort. In vitro tests confirmed that a few of the cytomegalovirus-associated TCR beta chains recognize cytomegalovirus antigens. According to a later analysis, TCR association rates differed among HLA loci, with DRB1 alleles showing the most associated TCRs and HLA-C alleles showing the fewest. The 87-base-pair reads could not distinguish some IMGT-functional V segments, including TRBV6-2 and TRBV6-3, so those segments were excluded. Only TCR beta chains were sequenced in this cohort, and the absence of alpha or paired-chain data limited detectable features. Several of the top co-occurrence clusters appeared to be linked to parvovirus B19, influenza, CMV and Epstein-Barr virus, according to a later analysis. While some public TCRs were present in many individuals, most TCR sequences turned up only very rarely across donors. Specific HLA alleles were associated with 15,000 to 20,000 TCR beta sequences at a false discovery rate of 0.05 in a later analysis. When HLA alleles, especially DR and DQ, strongly co-occurred, TCR associations were difficult to assign to individual alleles. In a later analysis, HLA-associated TCR beta chains were found to be more clonally expanded and to have lower generation probabilities than equally common non-associated chains. In a later analysis, most CMV-associated TCR beta chains were found to appear HLA-restricted, with HLA associations seemingly driven largely by CMV exposure. Presence/absence analyses assumed roughly uniform sequencing depth across donors, an assumption that may not hold. The earlier analysis of around 600 of the donors excluded approximately 17 rarely observed V segments, including chromosome 9 orphons, because counts were too low. A group of highly shared sequence variants was considered likely to be a technical artifact of the sequencing pipeline. CMV serostatus was the only immune exposure information available for the cohort. In the study, 164 TCR beta chains were listed as associated with cytomegalovirus. Compared with the approximately 600-donor mean, donors in an Asian-associated ancestry cluster had fewer N-insertions in productive TCRs, according to a later genetic analysis. Correlated functional status among segregating V segments might be attributable to linkage disequilibrium, but an unknown experimental factor could not be ruled out. According to the authors, the approach could potentially be generalized to other disease states and immunological phenotypes.

The CDR3 starts with the cysteine, ends with the phenylalanine, and has 16 residues. Only the CDR3 part of the read is kept: 48 bases, read in frame from the first base. From the germline V gene (reference sequence), CDR1 is MNHEY and CDR2 is SMNVEV. V and J are truncated by 2 bases and 1 base respectively, leaving an intervening sequence of 14 bases. About this clone: Its antigen is unknown. No per-base quality is available; no much larger clone lies one base away.

Receptors were amplified or captured by the immunoSEQ multiplex PCR assay. For the multiplex PCR, a mixture combining 60 forward primers for TCR Vbeta segments and 13 reverse primers for TCR Jbeta segments was used. A multiplex PCR assay on genomic DNA amplified the CDR3 region of rearranged TCR beta genes. The Illumina HiSeq System was used to sequence the amplified TCR beta libraries as 87-base-pair reads. In the authors' own workflow: A later analysis tallied around 82 million unique TCR beta chains across the approximately 670 repertoires, and roughly 11 million of those chains were shared by two or more donors. A nearest-neighbor algorithm error-corrected the raw reads and collapsed the reads into unique sequences, merging closely related sequences to remove PCR and sequencing errors. V, D and J gene segments were assigned by aligning CDR3 sequences to IMGT reference sequences. For a sequence to be retained, a match of at least six nucleotides was required to both a V gene segment and a J gene segment. A rearrangement counted as productive if the CDR3 had no stop codons and remained in frame with V and J, and every other rearrangement counted as non-productive. CDR3 was defined according to IMGT convention as the region running from the second conserved V-encoded cysteine to the conserved J-encoded phenylalanine. Sequences without an unambiguous match to a single V gene segment were excluded from the earlier analysis of 450 to 650 of the donors. In an earlier analysis of about 590 of the donors, a V segment was called functional when productive rearrangements were above 56.7%, and segregating when the standard deviation between donors exceeded 5%. To diagnose cytomegalovirus status from the catalog of TCR beta chain sequences, a statistical classification framework was built. V and J gene assignment, in a later analysis, came from comparing TCR nucleotide sequences with IMGT/GENE-DB human TR gene sequences. The TCRdist pipeline was used in a later analysis to assign CDR3 sequences and most-parsimonious VDJ recombination scenarios. A later analysis defined each TCR beta chain by its CDR3 amino acid sequence plus V-gene family, and excluded reads lacking a unique V-gene family. A later analysis removed 550 to 700 highly shared, low-generation-probability nucleotide sequences to deal with suspected cross-contamination and a sequencing artifact. For each public chain, a later analysis derived a clonal expansion index from normalized ranks of inferred template counts within each repertoire. In a later analysis, generation probabilities were computed with a VDJ recombination model fitted to out-of-frame rearrangements, and the resulting probabilities were checked against IGoR. In a later analysis, hypergeometric tests were used to score TCR-TCR, TCR-HLA and TCR-CMV co-occurrence, with a repertoire-size bias correction applied to TCR pairs. To estimate false discovery rates, a later analysis permuted the HLA or CMV assignments 20 times. In a later analysis, co-occurring TCRs were grouped using DBSCAN, with TCRdist sequence similarity added in when clustering inside HLA-allele-positive subsets. Repertoires with fewer than 30,000 or more than 120,000 public chains, plus five repertoires with anomalous nucleotide sharing, were excluded from co-occurrence clustering. The clones in this table, taken by TCRdb from immuneACCESS, are in-frame only. Not every clone is retained; where verified, under half of the shortfall comes from an unresolved V gene, and the cause of the rest is unknown. The V and J calls and clone size come from that table; D and trimming were worked out from the DNA. The sample table lists about 180,000 clones, approximately 88% of them with a count of one. Of the sample, 1.2% is held by the ten largest clones.

The cohort comprised 550 to 700 healthy bone marrow donors. At the time of sampling, all cohort members were nominally healthy, though unrecorded immune exposures were likely present. The donor tested CMV seronegative and was one of the 352 seronegative cohort members. Every donor gave a peripheral blood sample, and the peripheral blood mononuclear cells from that sample were used for TCR beta sequencing. Genomic DNA was extracted from the blood cell samples with the Qiagen DNeasy Blood Extraction Kit. This sequence was found in a boy between 2 and 15 years old in good health and CMV-seronegative. The sequenced material came from PBMCs. The chain is assembled from TRBV27 and TRBJ1-1; the best D guess is TRBD1, with 6 bases matching. In nucleotides, the sequence is TGTGCCAGCAGTTTAGGGTCGAACAGGGCGAACACTGAAGCTTTCTTT. It translates as CASSLGSNRANTEAFF.